Listed below are T cell receptor beta chains from one sample, sequenced in a study of technical replicates of blood from a handful of donors. The data were produced by immunoSEQ multiplex PCR, yet TCRdb's version contains in-frame clones alone and is incomplete. The table records tens of thousands of clones, 90% to 95% of them present only once. The sample taken for sequencing was T cells isolated from PBMCs. These receptors originate from a human donor in good health. Both conserved end residues are part of each CDR3. D genes are given only for firm matches. Part of the rows lack a size; the others show once, few, many or a class for expanded clones.

d_gene	len	abundance	v_gene	j_gene	CDR3nt	CDR3aa
TRBD1	15	.	TRBV4-2	TRBJ1-5	TGTGCCAGCAGCCAAGACGGGCAGGGGGCACAGCCCCAGCATTTT	CASSQDGQGAQPQHF
.	16	.	TRBV11-3	TRBJ1-1	TGTGCCAGCAGCCGAAATTTTGACAGCCGGGGGACTGAAGCTTTCTTT	CASSRNFDSRGTEAFF
.	14	.	TRBV7-8	TRBJ2-1	TGTGCCAGCAGTCTCCAGCGCTCCTACAATGAGCAGTTCTTC	CASSLQRSYNEQFF
TRBD1	14	.	TRBV7-9	TRBJ1-2	TGTGCCAGCAGCTCAAGGACAGGCGACTATGGCTACACCTTC	CASSSRTGDYGYTF
.	15	.	TRBV13	TRBJ1-2	TGTGCCAGCAGCTTAGGGGGGAGTGGAGTCTATGGCTACACCTTC	CASSLGGSGVYGYTF
.	14	.	TRBV7-9	TRBJ1-2	TGTGCCAGCAGCCACGTCGCGGGATATGTTGACTACACCTTC	CASSHVAGYVDYTF
TRBD2	15	.	TRBV2	TRBJ2-2	TGTGCCAGCAGGGGGACTAGCGGGAACACCGGGGAGCTGTTTTTT	CASRGTSGNTGELFF
.	16	.	TRBV28	TRBJ2-1	TGTGCCAGCCGTTACCAGGGGTCGAGCTCCTACAATGAGCAGTTCTTC	CASRYQGSSSYNEQFF
.	14	.	TRBV7-6	TRBJ2-2	TGTGCCAGCAGCCTAATTACAGGGTCCGGGGAGCTGTTTTTT	CASSLITGSGELFF
TRBD2	14	.	TRBV5-1	TRBJ2-7	TGCGCCAGCAGCCTATCTAGCGGGGGCTACGAGCAGTACTTC	CASSLSSGGYEQYF
.	15	once	TRBV7-9	TRBJ2-3	TGTGCCAGCAGCTTCAGACAGGCCTCTCTAGATACGCAGTATTTT	CASSFRQASLDTQYF
TRBD2	17	.	TRBV7-2	TRBJ2-7	TGTGCCAGCAGCCTGATAGCGGGGGGGAATTTAGGCTCCGAGCAGTACTTC	CASSLIAGGNLGSEQYF
.	15	.	TRBV7-8	TRBJ1-1	TGTGCCAGCAGCTCCTTGACAGAGATGAACACTGAAGCTTTCTTT	CASSSLTEMNTEAFF
.	14	.	TRBV7-9	TRBJ1-4	TGTGCCAGCAGCTTAACTCAGGGGAATGAAAAACTGTTTTTT	CASSLTQGNEKLFF
.	14	.	TRBV6-5	TRBJ1-5	TGTGCCAGCAGTTCCCGACAGCGCAATCAGCCCCAGCATTTT	CASSSRQRNQPQHF
.	13	.	TRBV6-5	TRBJ1-5	TGTGCCAGCAGTAGTCAGGGCAATCAGCCCCAGCATTTT	CASSSQGNQPQHF
TRBD1	18	.	TRBV4-1	TRBJ1-5	TGCGCCAGCAGCCAAGATTTAACGGACAGGGGAAGCAATCAGCCCCAGCATTTT	CASSQDLTDRGSNQPQHF
.	13	.	TRBV7-3	TRBJ2-5	TGTGCCAGCAGCTTAGGTTTAGCAGAGACCCAGTACTTC	CASSLGLAETQYF
.	14	once	TRBV7-9	TRBJ1-5	TGTGCCAGCAGCTTAAGCTCCGTGGTTCAGCCCCAGCATTTT	CASSLSSVVQPQHF